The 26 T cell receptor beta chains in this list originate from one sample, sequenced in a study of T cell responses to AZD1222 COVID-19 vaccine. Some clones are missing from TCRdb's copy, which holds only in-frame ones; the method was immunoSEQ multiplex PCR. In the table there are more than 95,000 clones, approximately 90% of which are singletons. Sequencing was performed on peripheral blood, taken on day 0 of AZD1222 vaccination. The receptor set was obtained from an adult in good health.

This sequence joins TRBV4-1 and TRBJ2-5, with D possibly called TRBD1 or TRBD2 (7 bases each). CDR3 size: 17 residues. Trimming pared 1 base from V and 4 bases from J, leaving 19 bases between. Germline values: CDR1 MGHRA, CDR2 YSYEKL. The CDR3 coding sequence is TGCGCCAGCAGCCAAGTCAGGGGGGGGGCCGGCTTAGAGACCCAGTACTTC. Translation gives CASSQVRGGAGLETQYF.

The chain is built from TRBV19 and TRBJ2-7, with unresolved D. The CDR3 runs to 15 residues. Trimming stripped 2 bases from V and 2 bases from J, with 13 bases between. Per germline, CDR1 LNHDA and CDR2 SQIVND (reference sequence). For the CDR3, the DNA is TGTGCCAGTAGTATATACTCAGGCCCAGCCTACGAGCAGTACTTC. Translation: CASSIYSGPAYEQYF.

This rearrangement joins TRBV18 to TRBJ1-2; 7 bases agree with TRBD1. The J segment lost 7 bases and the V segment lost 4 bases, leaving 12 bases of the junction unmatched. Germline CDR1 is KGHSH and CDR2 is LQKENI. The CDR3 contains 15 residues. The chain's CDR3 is CASSQYGTVNTGYTF. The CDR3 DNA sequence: TGTGCCAGCTCACAGTACGGGACAGTGAACACTGGCTACACCTTC.

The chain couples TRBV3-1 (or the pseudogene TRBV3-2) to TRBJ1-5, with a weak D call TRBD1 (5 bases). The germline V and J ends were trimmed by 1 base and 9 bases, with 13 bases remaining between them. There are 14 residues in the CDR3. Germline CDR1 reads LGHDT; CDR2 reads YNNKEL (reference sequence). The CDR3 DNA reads TGTGCCAGCAGCCAAGGGAGGGGAAGGGGGCCCCAGCATTTT. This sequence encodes CASSQGRGRGPQHF.

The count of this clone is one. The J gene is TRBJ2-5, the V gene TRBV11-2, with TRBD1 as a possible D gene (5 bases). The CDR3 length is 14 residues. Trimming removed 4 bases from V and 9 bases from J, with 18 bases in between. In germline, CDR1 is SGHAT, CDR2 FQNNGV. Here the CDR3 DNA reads TGTGCCAGCAGCTCGATTCAGGGATATGTAGCCCAGTACTTC. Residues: CASSSIQGYVAQYF.

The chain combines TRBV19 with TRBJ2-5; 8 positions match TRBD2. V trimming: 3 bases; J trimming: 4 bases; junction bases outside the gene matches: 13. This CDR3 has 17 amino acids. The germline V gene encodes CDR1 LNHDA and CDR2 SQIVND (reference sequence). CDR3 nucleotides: TGTGCCAGTAGTATCTCCGGGACTAGTGGAAGGGGAGAGACCCAGTACTTC. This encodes CASSISGTSGRGETQYF.

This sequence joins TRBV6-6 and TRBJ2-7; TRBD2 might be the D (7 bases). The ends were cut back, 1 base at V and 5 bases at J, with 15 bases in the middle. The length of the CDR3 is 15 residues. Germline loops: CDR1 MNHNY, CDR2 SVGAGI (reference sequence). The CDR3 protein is CASSYWSGGADEQYF. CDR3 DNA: TGTGCCAGCAGTTACTGGAGTGGGGGGGCCGACGAGCAGTACTTC.

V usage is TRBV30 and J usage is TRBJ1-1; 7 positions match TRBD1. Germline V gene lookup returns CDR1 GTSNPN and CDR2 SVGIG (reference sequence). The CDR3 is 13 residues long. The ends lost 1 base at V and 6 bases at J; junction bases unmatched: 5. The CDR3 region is CAWSASTGSEAFF. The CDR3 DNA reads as TGTGCCTGGAGTGCTTCGACAGGGTCTGAAGCTTTCTTT.

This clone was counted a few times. CDR3 in amino acids: CATSTRTGQGYTF. In DNA form, the CDR3 reads TGTGCCACCAGCACCAGGACAGGGCAGGGCTACACCTTC. The J gene is TRBJ1-2, the V gene TRBV15; 8 bases are shared with TRBD1. Germline V gene sequence: CDR1 LNHNV, CDR2 YYDKDF (reference sequence). CDR3 length: 13 amino acids. After removal of 4 bases from V and 8 bases from J, the junction contained 6 bases not matched to a gene.

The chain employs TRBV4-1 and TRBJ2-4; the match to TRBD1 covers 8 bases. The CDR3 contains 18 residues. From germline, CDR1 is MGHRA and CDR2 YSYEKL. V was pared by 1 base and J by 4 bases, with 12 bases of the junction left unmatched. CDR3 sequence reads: CASSQASGGERNKNIQYF. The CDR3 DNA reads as TGCGCCAGCAGCCAAGCCTCAGGGGGCGAGAGGAATAAAAACATTCAGTACTTC.

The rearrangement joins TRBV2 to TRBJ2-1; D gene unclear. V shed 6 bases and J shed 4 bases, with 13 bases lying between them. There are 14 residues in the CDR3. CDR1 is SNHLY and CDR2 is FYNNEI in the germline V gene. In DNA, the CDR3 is TGTGCCAGCAGGTTTACTGGCAGTTACAATGAGCAGTTCTTC. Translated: CASRFTGSYNEQFF. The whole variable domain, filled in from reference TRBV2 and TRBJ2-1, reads EPEVTQTPSHQVTQMGQEVILRCVPISNHLYFYWYRQILGQKVEFLVSFYNNEISEKSEIFDDQFSVERPDGSNFTLKIRSTKLEDSAMYFCASRFTGSYNEQFFGPGTRLTVL.

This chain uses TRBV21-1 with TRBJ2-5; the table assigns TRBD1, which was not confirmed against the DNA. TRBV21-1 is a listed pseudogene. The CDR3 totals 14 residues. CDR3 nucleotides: TGTGCCAGCAGCAAAGGACAGTACCAAGAGACCCAGTACTTC. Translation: CASSKGQYQETQYF.

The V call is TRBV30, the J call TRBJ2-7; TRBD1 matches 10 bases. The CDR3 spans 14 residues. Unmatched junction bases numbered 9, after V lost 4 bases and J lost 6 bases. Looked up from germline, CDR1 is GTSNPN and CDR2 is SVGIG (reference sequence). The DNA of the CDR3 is TGTGCCTGGAACGAGGGGACAGGGGAGTCCGAGCAGTACTTC. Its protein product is CAWNEGTGESEQYF. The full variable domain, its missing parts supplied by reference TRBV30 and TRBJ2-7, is SQTIHQWPATLVQPVGSPLSLECTVEGTSNPNLYWYRQAAGRGLQLLFYSVGIGQISSEVPQNLSASRPQDRQFILSSKKLLLSDSGFYLCAWNEGTGESEQYFGPGTRLTVT.

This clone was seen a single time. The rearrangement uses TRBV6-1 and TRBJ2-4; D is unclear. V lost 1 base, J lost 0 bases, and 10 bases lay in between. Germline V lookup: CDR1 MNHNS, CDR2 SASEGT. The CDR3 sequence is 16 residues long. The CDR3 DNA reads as TGTGCCAGCAGTGAAGGGGCCGCATTAGCCAAAAACATTCAGTACTTC. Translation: CASSEGAALAKNIQYF.

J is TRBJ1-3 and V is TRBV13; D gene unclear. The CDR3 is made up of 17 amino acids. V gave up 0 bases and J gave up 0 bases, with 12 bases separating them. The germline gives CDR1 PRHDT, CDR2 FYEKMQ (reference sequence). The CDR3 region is CASSLGGGALSGNTIYF. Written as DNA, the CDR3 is TGTGCCAGCAGCTTAGGGGGAGGAGCCCTCTCTGGAAACACCATATATTTT.

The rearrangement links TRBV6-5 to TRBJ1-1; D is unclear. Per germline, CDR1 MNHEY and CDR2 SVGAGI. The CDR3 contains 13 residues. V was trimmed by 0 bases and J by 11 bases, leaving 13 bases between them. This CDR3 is CASSYSITGYAFF. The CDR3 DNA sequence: TGTGCCAGCAGTTACTCTATCACCGGCTACGCTTTCTTT.

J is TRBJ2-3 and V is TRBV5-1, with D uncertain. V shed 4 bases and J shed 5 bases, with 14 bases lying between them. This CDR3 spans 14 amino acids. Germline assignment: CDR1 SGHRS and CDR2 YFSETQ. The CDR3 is CASSTRRTGDTQYF. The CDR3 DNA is TGCGCCAGCAGCACGAGACGGACGGGAGATACGCAGTATTTT.

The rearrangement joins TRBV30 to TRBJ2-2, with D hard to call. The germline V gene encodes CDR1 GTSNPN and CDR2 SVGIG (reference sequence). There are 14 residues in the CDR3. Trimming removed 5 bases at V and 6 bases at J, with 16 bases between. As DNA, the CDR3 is TGTGCCTGGTCATTGGTAGGGTTAGCCGGGGAGCTGTTTTTT. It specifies CAWSLVGLAGELFF.

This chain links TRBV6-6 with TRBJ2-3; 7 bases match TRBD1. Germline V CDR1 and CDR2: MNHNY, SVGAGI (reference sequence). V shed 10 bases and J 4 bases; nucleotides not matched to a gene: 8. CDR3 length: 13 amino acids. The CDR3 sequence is CATTDRPADTQYF. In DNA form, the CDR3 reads TGTGCCACCACGGACAGGCCGGCAGATACGCAGTATTTT.

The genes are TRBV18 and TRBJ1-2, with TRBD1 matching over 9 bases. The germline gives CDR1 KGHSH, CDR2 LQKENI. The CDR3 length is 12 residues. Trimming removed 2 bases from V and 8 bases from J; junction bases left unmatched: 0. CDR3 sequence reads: CASSPDRGGYTF. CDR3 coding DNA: TGTGCCAGCTCACCAGACAGGGGGGGCTACACCTTC. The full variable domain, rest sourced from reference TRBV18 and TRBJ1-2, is NAGVMQNPRHLVRRRGQEARLRCSPMKGHSHVYWYRQLPEEGLKFMVYLQKENIIDESGMPKERFSAEFPKEGPSILRIQQVVRGDSAAYFCASSPDRGGYTFGSGTRLTVV.

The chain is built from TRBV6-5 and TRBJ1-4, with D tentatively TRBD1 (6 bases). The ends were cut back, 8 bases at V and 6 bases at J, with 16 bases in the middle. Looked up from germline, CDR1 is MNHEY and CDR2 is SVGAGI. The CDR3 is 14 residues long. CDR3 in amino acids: CASQRSGVYEKLFF. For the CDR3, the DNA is TGTGCCAGCCAGAGATCAGGGGTATATGAAAAACTGTTTTTT.

The CDR3 sequence is CASSPSWGGPNTEAFF. The CDR3 coding sequence is TGTGCCAGCTCACCGTCCTGGGGGGGACCGAACACTGAAGCTTTCTTT. The chain combines TRBV18 with TRBJ1-1, with a possible D match to TRBD1 (5 bases). The CDR3 contains 16 residues. Per the germline V gene, CDR1 is KGHSH and CDR2 is LQKENI. V was trimmed by 3 bases and J by 1 base, leaving 15 bases between them.

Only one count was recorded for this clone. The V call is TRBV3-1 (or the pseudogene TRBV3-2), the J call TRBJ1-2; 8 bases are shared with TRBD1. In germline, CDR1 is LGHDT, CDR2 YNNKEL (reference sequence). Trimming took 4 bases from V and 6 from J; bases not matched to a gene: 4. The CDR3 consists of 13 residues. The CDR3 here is CASSRLTGDGYTF. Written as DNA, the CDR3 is TGTGCCAGCAGCCGTCTGACAGGGGATGGCTACACCTTC.

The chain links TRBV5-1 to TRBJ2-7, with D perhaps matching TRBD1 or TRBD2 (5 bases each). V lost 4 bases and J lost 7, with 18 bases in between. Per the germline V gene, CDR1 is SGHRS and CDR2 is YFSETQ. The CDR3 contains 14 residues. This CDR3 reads CASSKGTSQGEQYF. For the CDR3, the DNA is TGCGCCAGCAGCAAGGGGACCTCCCAAGGGGAGCAGTACTTC.

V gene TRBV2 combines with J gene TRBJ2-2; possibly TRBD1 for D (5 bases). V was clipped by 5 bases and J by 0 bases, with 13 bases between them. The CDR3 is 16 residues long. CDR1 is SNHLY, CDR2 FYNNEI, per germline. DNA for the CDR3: TGTGCCAGCAGTTTCTCCGACAGTGCGAACACCGGGGAGCTGTTTTTT. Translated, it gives CASSFSDSANTGELFF.

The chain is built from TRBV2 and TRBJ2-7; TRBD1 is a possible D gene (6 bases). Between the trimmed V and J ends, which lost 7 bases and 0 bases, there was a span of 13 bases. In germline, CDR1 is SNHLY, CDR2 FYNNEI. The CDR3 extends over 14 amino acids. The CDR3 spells CASNRQENSYEQYF. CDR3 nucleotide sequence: TGTGCCAGCAACCGACAGGAGAACTCCTACGAGCAGTACTTC.